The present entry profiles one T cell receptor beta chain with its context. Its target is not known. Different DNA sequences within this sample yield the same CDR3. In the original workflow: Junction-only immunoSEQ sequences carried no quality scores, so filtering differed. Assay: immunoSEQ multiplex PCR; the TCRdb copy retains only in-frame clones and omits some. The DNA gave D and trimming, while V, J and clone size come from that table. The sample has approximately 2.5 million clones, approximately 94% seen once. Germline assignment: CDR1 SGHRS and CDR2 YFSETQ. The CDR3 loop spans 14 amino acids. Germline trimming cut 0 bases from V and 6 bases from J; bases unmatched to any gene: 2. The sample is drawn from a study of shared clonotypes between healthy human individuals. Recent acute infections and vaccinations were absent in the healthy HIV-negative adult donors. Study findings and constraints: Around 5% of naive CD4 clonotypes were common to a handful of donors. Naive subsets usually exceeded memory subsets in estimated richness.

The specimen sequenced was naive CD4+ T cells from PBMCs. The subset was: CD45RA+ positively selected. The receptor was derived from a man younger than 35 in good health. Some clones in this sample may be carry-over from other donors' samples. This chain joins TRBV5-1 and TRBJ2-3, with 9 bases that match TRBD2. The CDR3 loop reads CASSLGGRADTQYF. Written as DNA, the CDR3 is TGCGCCAGCAGCTTGGGCGGGAGGGCTGATACGCAGTATTTT.